This T cell receptor beta chain is drawn from a study of patients and donors after allogeneic stem cell transplantation (dated by TCRdb to the early 2020s). The library was made by RT-PCR. Sequencing took place on a NextSeq 550. TCRdb reran the public reads through fastp at Q25 and MiXCR, keeping productive beta chains. Entries that share a CDR3 protein sequence are merged under the most common genes and DNA. For this sample the table gives thousands of distinct CDR3 sequences, of which about 13% were detected only once. The ten largest clonotypes hold 53% of the sample. CDR1 and CDR2 were assigned from the germline V gene as SGHNT and YENEEA. Inclusive of the bounding cysteine and phenylalanine, the CDR3 is 12 residues long. Only CDR3 DNA is held: 36 bases, read in frame from base 1. V lost 3 bases and J lost 11 bases, and the count of bases not matched to a germline gene is 6. Comment on this clonotype: No cognate antigen has been identified for it. Per-base quality was not reported, and no clone a single base away is much larger than it.

This TCR derives from a human donor who was either an allogeneic HSCT recipient or a stem cell or donor lymphocyte infusion donor (not recorded which). It is not recorded whose cells these are; they may come from a transplant donor. This receptor chain uses TRBV11-3 and TRBJ1-1; 7 nucleotides in the junction match TRBD1. The sequencing input was blood, either unsorted or a sorted T cell fraction (not recorded which). The nucleotides are TGTGCCAGCAGCTTGGCCAGGGGGAGGGCTTTCTTT. This gives the protein CASSLARGRAFF. Extended through the reference TRBV11-3 and TRBJ1-1 proteins, this CDR3 yields the full variable domain: EAGVVQSPRYKIIEKKQPVAFWCNPISGHNTLYWYLQNLGQGPELLIRYENEEAVDDSQLPKDRFSAERLKGVDSTLKIQPAELGDSAVYLCASSLARGRAFFGQGTRLTVV.